The following is a TCR beta chain sequence with its context. Antigen specificity is unknown. During cDNA synthesis, UMIs that each contained a 6-nucleotide sample barcode were added by means of template switching. TCRdb re-called the 5' RACE reads, yielding one record per CDR3 amino acid sequence without DNA. This repertoire comprises about 200,000 distinct CDR3 sequences; its ten largest clones make up roughly 7.1%. Germline V lookup: CDR1 LNHDA, CDR2 SQIVND (reference sequence). The CDR3 sequence is 12 residues long. These data originate in a study of monozygotic twins with inflammatory bowel disease. Study results and caveats: Limited statistical power may explain no repertoire similarity difference between concordant and discordant twins.

The V gene is TRBV19, the J gene TRBJ1-1; the D call from TCRdb, TRBD1, cannot be confirmed without DNA. Sequencing was done on a sample of blood. This sequence originates from a human donor with ulcerative colitis or Crohn's disease, or a healthy co-twin of an affected twin (not recorded which). CDR3 sequence: CASSAGLGEAFF.